Only a few counts were recorded for the clone carrying this T cell receptor (beta chain). No antigen is known for it. The data were obtained in a study of beta chain features in type 1 diabetes. Looking at the study overall: All samples together contributed 90 million to 130 million sorted cells for examination. Study-wide findings and caveats: Sequencing the cDNA could make cells with high TCR expression show up more than they should. Among all four CD4+ subsets, Type 1 diabetes patients had TCRB CDR3s that were moderately but significantly shorter.

cDNA synthesis used the whole RNA isolate, giving expressed TCRB sequences. Sequencing was performed with immunoSEQ multiplex PCR; in TCRdb, only in-frame clones are kept and a portion is missing. This repertoire shows 600,000 to 750,000 clones, roughly 12% found once; its top ten account for over 0.1%. The material sequenced was naive CD4+ T cells from blood. This receptor was obtained from a man aged 25-45 years with type 1 diabetes.

CDR3 nucleotide sequence: TGTGCCAGCAGCTTTCCCGGCAACCACGCGAACACCGGGGAGCTGTTTTTT. This codes for CASSFPGNHANTGELFF. The chain carries TRBV11-2 and TRBJ2-2; D unresolved. The length of the CDR3 is 17 residues. Germline V gene lookup returns CDR1 SGHAT and CDR2 FQNNGV. V was shortened by 3 bases and J by 0 bases, with 14 bases between the two germline ends.